Listed below are T cell receptor beta chains from one sample, sequenced in a study of blood T cell repertoires in COVID-19. The repertoire was sequenced with immunoSEQ multiplex PCR; TCRdb's copy has only in-frame clones and lacks some. The data contain roughly 430,000 clones, over 75% of them singletons. The specimen was PBMCs or T cells enriched from blood (not recorded which). These receptors originate from a woman between 40 and 50 years old with acute COVID-19. The CDR3 runs from the conserved cysteine through the conserved F or W. Each record gives: clone size, V gene, D gene, J gene, CDR3 protein, CDR3 DNA. D genes are given only for firm matches. The size field is filled for only some rows; it gives once, few, many or a size class.

>once|TRBV5-1|-|TRBJ2-1
CASSLRQASSYNEQFF
TGCGCCAGCAGCTTAAGACAGGCGAGCTCCTACAATGAGCAGTTCTTC
>few|TRBV9|-|TRBJ1-2
CASSVAFQPSGYTF
TGTGCCAGCAGCGTAGCTTTCCAACCTAGTGGCTACACCTTC
>-|TRBV7-9|TRBD1|TRBJ1-2
CASSSAGQGGIVYGYTF
TGTGCCAGCAGCTCCGCTGGACAGGGAGGAATTGTCTATGGCTACACCTTC
>-|TRBV6-1|TRBD1|TRBJ1-6
CASSEENQGDSPLHF
TGTGCCAGCAGTGAAGAAAACCAGGGGGATTCACCCCTCCACTTT
>-|TRBV4-1|-|TRBJ2-2
CASSRLVSNTGELFF
TGCGCCAGCAGTCGACTAGTCTCGAACACCGGGGAGCTGTTTTTT
>few|TRBV2|-|TRBJ1-1
CASSGDSNTEAFF
TGTGCCAGCAGTGGGGACTCCAACACTGAAGCTTTCTTT
>-|TRBV7-8|TRBD2|TRBJ2-5
CASSELAGREETQYF
TGTGCCAGCAGCGAACTAGCGGGGAGGGAAGAGACCCAGTACTTC
>-|TRBV30|-|TRBJ2-7
CAWSVSGSYEQYF
TGTGCCTGGAGTGTATCCGGCTCCTACGAGCAGTACTTC
>-|TRBV18|-|TRBJ1-6
CASSKSGDNSPLHF
TGTGCCAGCTCAAAATCGGGGGATAATTCACCCCTCCACTTT
>-|TRBV30|-|TRBJ1-4
CAWSVGFRYTDKSNEKLFF
TGTGCCTGGAGTGTAGGGTTCAGGTACACGGACAAATCAAATGAAAAACTGTTTTTT
>-|TRBV7-9|TRBD1|TRBJ1-4
CASSPQGAWDEKLFF
TGTGCCAGCAGCCCACAGGGGGCCTGGGATGAAAAACTGTTTTTT
>-|TRBV24-1|TRBD2|TRBJ2-3
CATRGERDTDTQYF
TGTGCCACCAGAGGGGAGCGGGACACAGATACGCAGTATTTT
>-|TRBV7-8|-|TRBJ1-6
CASSLATDSPLHF
TGTGCCAGCAGCTTAGCAACTGATTCACCCCTCCACTTT
>many|TRBV11-2|-|TRBJ1-1
CASSRTVNTEAFF
TGTGCCAGCAGTAGGACAGTGAACACTGAAGCTTTCTTT
>once|TRBV18|-|TRBJ1-5
CASSPDRTNQPQHF
TGTGCCAGCTCTCCCGACAGGACCAATCAGCCCCAGCATTTT
>-|TRBV12-3/TRBV12-4|TRBD1|TRBJ2-3
CASSFKGADTQYF
TGTGCCAGCAGTTTTAAGGGGGCCGATACGCAGTATTTT
>-|TRBV15|-|TRBJ2-7
CATSRPPGAEQYF
TGTGCCACCAGCAGACCCCCGGGAGCGGAGCAGTACTTC
>-|TRBV15|-|TRBJ2-3
CATTLQVGTDTQYF
TGTGCCACCACCCTACAGGTTGGCACAGATACGCAGTATTTT
>-|TRBV19|-|TRBJ1-1
CASSSPGGQSSTEAFF
TGTGCCAGTAGTTCTCCCGGGGGGCAATCCAGTACTGAAGCTTTCTTT
>-|TRBV2|-|TRBJ1-1
CARYNVNTEAFF
TGTGCCAGATACAATGTAAACACTGAAGCTTTCTTT
>-|TRBV20-1|-|TRBJ1-2
CSASQQEGYTF
TGCAGTGCTAGCCAGCAGGAAGGCTACACCTTC
>-|TRBV3-1/TRBV3-2|-|TRBJ1-1
CASSPLATTEAFF
TGTGCCAGCAGCCCACTAGCGACCACTGAAGCTTTCTTT
>-|TRBV27|-|TRBJ1-1
CASSLGQGKTEAFF
TGTGCCAGCAGTTTAGGGCAGGGGAAAACTGAAGCTTTCTTT
>once|TRBV7-9|-|TRBJ1-1
CASSLDFRFAPLNTEAFF
TGTGCCAGCAGCTTAGATTTTCGGTTTGCACCTTTGAACACTGAAGCTTTCTTT
>-|TRBV10-3|TRBD1|TRBJ1-5
CASTGASNQPQHF
TGTGCCAGTACAGGGGCGAGCAATCAGCCCCAGCATTTT
>-|TRBV6-6|TRBD1|TRBJ1-3
CASSYEGAGYTIYF
TGTGCCAGCAGTTACGAGGGGGCGGGGTACACCATATATTTT